These 21 T cell receptor beta chains were sequenced from one sample in a study of T-cell reconstitution after alpha-beta-depleted transplantation in children. Unique molecular identifiers were incorporated during preparation of the TCRbeta library. TCRdb reprocessed the PCR reads with MiXCR, giving one entry per CDR3 protein. The sample includes 330,000 or so distinct CDR3 sequences, around 7.1% seen only once; the top ten take about 9.3%. Their recognized antigens are unknown. Whole-study findings and limits: Diversity and T-cell counts at one year after transplant derived mostly from new T cells.

Material: peripheral blood, obtained 360 days after TCRalphabeta/CD19-depleted stem cell transplant. Receptor source: a female patient younger than 10 who had a stem cell transplant for Fanconi anemia, so the T cells may come from the graft donor.

This clonotype was seen a few times. This may come from a read error, since a much larger clone is one base off. The final CDR3 position lacks the conserved phenylalanine or tryptophan, pointing to a likely read error. The CDR3 spells CASSAGTGASNQPQHY. The CDR3 region has the DNA TGTGCCAGCAGTGCCGGGACAGGGGCTTCCAATCAGCCCCAGCATTAT. The gene calls are TRBV12-3 or TRBV12-4 and TRBJ1-5; 10 bases fit TRBD1. J was trimmed by 3 bases and V by 5 bases; bases with no gene match: 7. The CDR3 is made up of 16 amino acids.

This clonotype was seen only a few times. The chain recombines TRBV6-2 or TRBV6-3 with TRBJ2-7, with D perhaps matching TRBD1 (6 bases). Trimming shortened V by 2 bases and J by 3 bases, and 11 bases separated the two germline ends. The germline gives CDR1 MNHEY, CDR2 SVGEGT. The CDR3 runs 14 residues. In DNA, the CDR3 is TGTGCCAGCAGTTACGGGGGCAGCAACTACGAGCAGTACTTC. This translates into CASSYGGSNYEQYF.

The chain recombines TRBV14 with TRBJ2-1; TRBD1 might be the D (5 bases). Trimming removed 0 bases from V and 5 bases from J, with 5 bases in between. CDR3 length: 13 residues. Germline lookup yields CDR1 SGHDN and CDR2 FVKESK. CDR3 amino acids: CASSQEGHNEQFF. The CDR3 nucleotides read TGTGCCAGCAGCCAAGAGGGGCACAATGAGCAGTTCTTC.

This clonotype was recorded many times. V and J are TRBV28 and TRBJ1-1; D is perhaps TRBD1 (5 bases). CDR1 is MDHEN, CDR2 SYDVKM, per germline. This CDR3 spans 13 amino acids. V dropped 6 bases and J dropped 4 bases, with 12 bases sitting between them. CDR3 sequence: CASSMGGFTEAFF. CDR3 in DNA: TGTGCCAGCAGCATGGGGGGTTTCACTGAAGCTTTCTTT.

This clonotype was seen many times. This chain uses TRBV29-1 with TRBJ1-1; D ambiguous. The CDR3 covers 11 residues. Deletions cut 2 bases from V and 10 bases from J, with 11 bases between. Germline V gene sequence: CDR1 SQVTM, CDR2 ANQGSEA. CDR3 nucleotides: TGCAGCGTTGAAATGGGGATTTTAGCTTTCTTT. Encoded protein: CSVEMGILAFF.

This clonotype was seen more than once but under ten times. The germline gene is not matched at one end of the junction; a read error may be the cause. The rearrangement links TRBV20-1 to TRBJ2-5, with 8 bases aligning to TRBD2. This CDR3 comprises 10 residues. Germline assignment: CDR1 DFQATT and CDR2 SNEGSKA (reference sequence). Here the CDR3 reads CSASRLASHF. In DNA, the CDR3 is TGCAGTGCTAGTAGACTAGCGAGCCACTTC.

This clonotype appeared many times. The rearrangement joins TRBV7-9 to TRBJ2-3; D unclear. Trimming cost V 0 bases and J 3 bases, with 10 bases left between them. Germline V gene lookup returns CDR1 SEHNR and CDR2 FQNEAQ (reference sequence). There are 15 residues in the CDR3. In nucleotides, the CDR3 is TGTGCCAGCAGCTTAGCTATCGGCTTAACAGATACGCAGTATTTT. This gives the protein CASSLAIGLTDTQYF. Complete variable domain (other parts from reference TRBV7-9 and TRBJ2-3): DTGVSQNPRHKITKRGQNVTFRCDPISEHNRLYWYRQTLGQGPEFLTYFQNEAQLEKSRLLSDRFSAERPKGSFSTLEIQRTEQGDSAMYLCASSLAIGLTDTQYFGPGTRLTVL.

This clonotype was seen many times. The chain couples TRBV10-3 to TRBJ2-1; 7 nucleotides line up with TRBD2. CDR3 length: 16 amino acids. With V trimmed by 6 bases and J by 2 bases, 10 bases remained unmatched. The germline gives CDR1 ENHRY, CDR2 SYGVKD. DNA of the CDR3: TGTGCCATCAGCCTTCGAGAGGGAGGGCCCTACAATGAGCAGTTCTTC. Protein product: CAISLREGGPYNEQFF.

This clonotype was found a few times. The rearrangement joins TRBV7-3 to TRBJ1-1; no clear D gene. Trimming took 5 bases from V and 0 from J, leaving 16 bases between them. The CDR3 length is 16 residues. Germline V gene lookup returns CDR1 SGHTA and CDR2 FQGTGA. Here the CDR3 DNA reads TGTGCCAGCAGCCTTACATCCCCGGGAATGAACACTGAAGCTTTCTTT. Its translation: CASSLTSPGMNTEAFF.

This clonotype was seen at least ten times. The chain combines TRBV10-3 with TRBJ2-5; the D gene is possibly TRBD1 (6 bases). V was pared by 4 bases and J by 3 bases, with 6 bases between. CDR1 is ENHRY and CDR2 is SYGVKD in the germline V gene. The CDR3 consists of 12 residues. DNA for the CDR3: TGTGCCATCAGTGGGACAGAAGAGACCCAGTACTTC. Amino acid sequence: CAISGTEETQYF.

V usage is TRBV27 and J usage is TRBJ1-2; 8 bases map to TRBD1. The trim removed 8 bases at V and 5 bases at J, leaving 7 bases unmatched. This CDR3 region has 13 residues. Germline V lookup: CDR1 MNHEY, CDR2 SMNVEV (reference sequence). CDR3 in DNA: TGTGCCAGCGGGGCAGGGGGCGCTTATGGCTACACCTTC. Its translation is CASGAGGAYGYTF.

The table lists this clonotype with a count of one. A much larger clone sits a single nucleotide away, making a read error possible. This chain uses TRBV9 with TRBJ2-2; 10 bases fit TRBD2. Germline trimming cut 1 base from V and 3 bases from J; bases unmatched to any gene: 6. This CDR3 contains 17 residues. The V gene's germline CDR1 is SGDLS and CDR2 YYNGEE. CDR3 loop: CASSVPAGGLDTGELFF. The CDR3 DNA reads as TGTGCCAGCAGCGTACCAGCGGGGGGGCTAGACACCGGGGAGCTGTTTTTT.

The J gene is TRBJ2-1, the V gene TRBV2; the D gene is possibly TRBD1 (5 bases). Germline-derived CDR1 and CDR2 are SNHLY and FYNNEI. Deletions cut 7 bases from V and 6 bases from J, with 19 bases between. The CDR3 is 15 residues long. Here the CDR3 reads CASKLRGFDVNEQFF. DNA for the CDR3: TGTGCCAGCAAGTTAAGGGGCTTCGACGTCAATGAGCAGTTCTTC.

This clonotype has at least ten counts. V usage is TRBV7-2 and J usage is TRBJ2-1; no clear D. CDR1 is SGHTA, CDR2 FQGNSA, per germline. This CDR3 has 15 residues. Trimming removed 3 bases from V and 0 bases from J, with 9 bases in between. The chain's CDR3 is CASSFGPFSYNEQFF. The CDR3 coding sequence is TGTGCCAGCAGCTTTGGGCCCTTCTCCTACAATGAGCAGTTCTTC.

This clonotype was observed a handful of times. A read error may be the cause here, since a much bigger clone is one base away. The chain recombines TRBV9 with TRBJ2-1; 10 nucleotides agree with TRBD1. The germline V gene encodes CDR1 SGDLS and CDR2 YYNGEE. The J segment lost 3 bases and the V segment lost 0 bases, leaving 0 bases of the junction unmatched. This CDR3 is built from 15 residues. The CDR3 DNA is TGTGCCAGCAGCGTAGGGACAGGGGGCTACAATGAGCAGTTCTTC. Protein: CASSVGTGGYNEQFF.

As concerns this clonotype: A much larger clone differs from this one at a single base, so this may be a read error. The chain is built from TRBV20-1 and TRBJ1-1; 7 bases agree with TRBD1. The CDR3 is 13 residues long. With 3 bases clipped from V and 0 bases from J, the junction kept 1 base outside the gene matches. Per the germline V gene, CDR1 is DFQATT and CDR2 is SNEGSKA (reference sequence). CDR3: CSASDRVNTEAFF. The DNA for the CDR3 is TGCAGTGCTAGCGACAGGGTGAACACTGAAGCTTTCTTT.

This clonotype has a count of ten or more. This chain joins TRBV5-6 and TRBJ2-7; D remains ambiguous. Deletions cut 0 bases from V and 3 bases from J, with 13 bases between. Per the germline V gene, CDR1 is SGHDT and CDR2 is YYEEEE. The CDR3 extends over 15 amino acids. The CDR3 DNA follows: TGTGCCAGCAGCTTGGGGGTAACTTCTCTCTACGAGCAGTACTTC. Its protein product is CASSLGVTSLYEQYF.

This clonotype was counted many times. This rearrangement joins TRBV7-9 to TRBJ1-2; D may be TRBD1 (6 bases). Germline CDR1 is SEHNR and CDR2 is FQNEAQ (reference sequence). Deletions cut 5 bases from V and 9 bases from J, with 13 bases between. This CDR3 contains 12 residues. CDR3 region: CASSLGQSSYTF. DNA of the CDR3: TGTGCCAGCAGCCTCGGACAGAGCAGCTACACCTTC.

The chain joins TRBV19 to TRBJ1-1; 7 bases fit TRBD1. This CDR3 comprises 14 residues. Germline trimming cut 8 bases from V and 0 bases from J; bases unmatched to any gene: 6. Germline values: CDR1 LNHDA, CDR2 SQIVND (reference sequence). CDR3 nucleotide sequence: TGTGCCAGTGGGGGGGACAGCTTGAACACTGAAGCTTTCTTT. Translating it yields CASGGDSLNTEAFF. Together with reference TRBV19 and TRBJ1-1, the CDR3 gives the full variable domain: DGGITQSPKYLFRKEGQNVTLSCEQNLNHDAMYWYRQDPGQGLRLIYYSQIVNDFQKGDIAEGYSVSREKKESFPLTVTSAQKNPTAFYLCASGGDSLNTEAFFGQGTRLTVV.

This clonotype was seen at least ten times. The chain is built from TRBV7-9 and TRBJ2-1; D is unresolved. V lost 1 base and J 0 bases, leaving 10 bases between the germline ends. Looked up from germline, CDR1 is SEHNR and CDR2 is FQNEAQ (reference sequence). The CDR3 length is 16 residues. The CDR3 DNA sequence: TGTGCCAGCAGCTTAGTAGGCATAATCTCCTACAATGAGCAGTTCTTC. It yields the protein CASSLVGIISYNEQFF.

The chain couples TRBV20-1 to TRBJ2-5; D gene uncertain. This CDR3 spans 11 amino acids. V lost 4 bases to trimming and J lost 4 bases, with 7 bases between them. The V gene's germline CDR1 is DFQATT and CDR2 SNEGSKA (reference sequence). This CDR3 reads CSATLGETQYF. The CDR3 region has the DNA TGCAGTGCTACCTTAGGAGAGACCCAGTACTTC.